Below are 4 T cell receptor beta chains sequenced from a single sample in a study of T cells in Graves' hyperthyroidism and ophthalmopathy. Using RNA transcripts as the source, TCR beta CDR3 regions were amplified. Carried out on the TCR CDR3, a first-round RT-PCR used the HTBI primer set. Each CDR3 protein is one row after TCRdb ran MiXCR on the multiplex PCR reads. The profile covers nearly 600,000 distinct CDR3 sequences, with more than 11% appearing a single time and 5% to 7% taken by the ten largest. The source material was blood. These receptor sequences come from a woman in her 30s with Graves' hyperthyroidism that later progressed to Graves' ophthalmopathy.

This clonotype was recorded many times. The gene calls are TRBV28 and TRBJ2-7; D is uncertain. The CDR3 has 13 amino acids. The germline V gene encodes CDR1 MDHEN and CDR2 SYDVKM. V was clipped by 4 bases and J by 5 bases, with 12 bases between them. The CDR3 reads CASSSPTPDEQYF. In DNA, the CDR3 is TGTGCCAGCAGTTCTCCCACACCCGACGAGCAGTACTTC. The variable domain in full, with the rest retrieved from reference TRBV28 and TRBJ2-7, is DVKVTQSSRYLVKRTGEKVFLECVQDMDHENMFWYRQDPGLGLRLIYFSYDVKMKEKGDIPEGYSVSREKKERFSLILESASTNQTSMYLCASSSPTPDEQYFGPGTRLTVT.

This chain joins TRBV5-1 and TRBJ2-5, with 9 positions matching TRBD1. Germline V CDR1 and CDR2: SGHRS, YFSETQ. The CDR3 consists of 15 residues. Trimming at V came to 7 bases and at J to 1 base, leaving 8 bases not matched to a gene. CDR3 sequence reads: CASHIGDRVQETQYF. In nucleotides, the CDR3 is TGCGCCAGCCATATAGGGGACAGGGTCCAAGAGACCCAGTACTTC.

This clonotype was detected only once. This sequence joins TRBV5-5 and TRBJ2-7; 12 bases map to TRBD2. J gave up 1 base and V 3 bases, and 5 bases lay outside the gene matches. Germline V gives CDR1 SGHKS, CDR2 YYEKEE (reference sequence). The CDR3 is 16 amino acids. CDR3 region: CASSSIGLAGSYEQYF. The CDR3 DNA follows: TGTGCCAGCAGCTCTATAGGACTAGCGGGATCCTACGAGCAGTACTTC.

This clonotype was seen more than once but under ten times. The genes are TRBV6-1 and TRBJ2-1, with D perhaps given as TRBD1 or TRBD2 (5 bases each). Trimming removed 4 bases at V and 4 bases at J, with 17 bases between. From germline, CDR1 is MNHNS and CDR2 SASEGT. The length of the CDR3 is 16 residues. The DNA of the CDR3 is TGTGCCAGCAGTGGCACCTGGGACCGACCATACAATGAGCAGTTCTTC. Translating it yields CASSGTWDRPYNEQFF.